This TCR beta chain was retrieved from a study of shared clonotypes between healthy human individuals. On the study more broadly: CD4 naive and CD4 memory each took three plates per donor, while CD8 naive took two and CD8 memory one. Study-level results: In general, naive subsets displayed greater estimated richness than memory subsets did. Blood alone was sampled, and tissue repertoires likely differ.

Genomic DNA from each subset was divided evenly over several immunoSEQ plates. Repertoires were generated with immunoSEQ multiplex PCR, while TCRdb's copy carries only in-frame clones and drops some. The table lists a few million clones, 85% to 95% of them singletons. This clone is a singleton in its sample. Its matching antigen is unknown. This CDR3 contains 13 residues. The germline V gene has CDR1 SGDLS and CDR2 YYNGEE. V was clipped by 0 bases and J by 13 bases, with 14 bases between them. The chain couples TRBV9 to TRBJ2-1; D gene uncertain. The sample consisted of naive CD4+ T cells from PBMCs. Indicated subset: CD45RA+ positively selected. The sequence derives from a man aged 18 to 30 in good health. Some clones in this sample may be carry-over from other donors' samples. For the CDR3, the DNA is TGTGCCAGCAGCGTAGAGTCGAGGTCTACTCAGTTCTTC. It translates to CASSVESRSTQFF.